This TCR beta chain stems from a study of PD-1 blockade in classical Hodgkin lymphoma. Note on this clone: Its matching antigen is unknown.

Repertoires were generated with immunoSEQ multiplex PCR, while TCRdb's copy carries only in-frame clones and drops some. This table holds tens of thousands of clones, roughly 78% found once. Noted time point: cycle 4 day 1 (C4D1), after six to seven weeks of nivolumab. Relapses following autologous stem cell transplantation were seen in all patients, with brentuximab vedotin exposure varying. General observations from the study: The authors excluded patients who started nivolumab under 1 year after ASCT. It was CD4+ TCR diversity, not CD8+, that rose significantly by C4D1.

The sequences come from peripheral blood mononuclear cells (PBMCs), collected before the fourth cycle of nivolumab. The source is a human donor with classical Hodgkin lymphoma.

CDR3 region: CASSIQGGIGELFF. CDR3 DNA sequence: TGCGCCAGCAGTATACAGGGGGGTATCGGGGAGCTGTTTTTT. V is TRBV10-2 and J is TRBJ2-2; TRBD1 matches at 8 bases. This CDR3 contains 14 residues. CDR1 is WSHSY, CDR2 SAAADI, per germline. Trimming cost V 5 bases and J 7 bases; bases outside gene matches: 6.